Presented here are 9 T cell receptor beta chains from one specimen sequenced in a study of blood T cells in healthy people across ages. Primed by a sample-barcoded 5' primer and a J-beta primer mix, a second PCR proceeded for roughly 7 to 12 cycles. TCRdb redid the calling of the 5' RACE reads with MiXCR, one entry per CDR3 protein. The sample has 1.5 million to 2 million distinct CDR3 sequences; roughly 32% are singletons. The sample consisted of blood. These receptors were obtained from a young woman in good health.

As for this clonotype: A much larger clonotype is one base distant, so this may be a read error. This sequence joins TRBV10-1 and TRBJ1-2; D gene unclear. There are 13 residues in the CDR3. The germline V gene encodes CDR1 WNHNN and CDR2 SYGVQD (reference sequence). CDR3 nucleotides: TGCGCCAGCAGGGAGTCAGCTAACTATGGCTACACCTTC. Its protein product is CASRESANYGYTF.

V usage is TRBV18 and J usage is TRBJ2-6, with D hard to call. CDR1 is KGHSH, CDR2 LQKENI, per germline. This CDR3 spans 17 amino acids. V was trimmed by 3 bases and J by 2 bases, leaving 14 bases between them. CDR3 in DNA: TGTGCCAGCTCACCTCCGGGTTTCCTGGCTGGGGCCAACGTCCTGACTTTC. Amino acids: CASSPPGFLAGANVLTF.

The genes are TRBV2 and TRBJ1-2; 11 bases line up with TRBD1. Germline V CDR1 and CDR2: SNHLY, FYNNEI. The CDR3 totals 17 residues. V lost 4 bases, J lost 3 bases, and 10 bases stayed unmatched. CDR3 region: CASSGERTGGSDYGYTF. The CDR3 nucleotides read TGTGCCAGCAGTGGGGAAAGGACAGGGGGCTCGGACTATGGCTACACCTTC. Combining the CDR3 with reference TRBV2 and TRBJ1-2 gives the whole variable domain EPEVTQTPSHQVTQMGQEVILRCVPISNHLYFYWYRQILGQKVEFLVSFYNNEISEKSEIFDDQFSVERPDGSNFTLKIRSTKLEDSAMYFCASSGERTGGSDYGYTFGSGTRLTVV.

The chain employs TRBV3-1 and TRBJ2-1; 11 bases align to TRBD2. CDR3 length: 15 amino acids. The germline V gene has CDR1 LGHDT and CDR2 YNNKEL (reference sequence). V lost 3 bases, J lost 8 bases, and 6 bases stayed unmatched. The CDR3 region is CASSHMLAGGDEQFF. The CDR3 DNA is TGTGCCAGCAGCCATATGCTAGCGGGAGGCGATGAGCAGTTCTTC.

In DNA, the CDR3 is TGTGCCAGCAGCCAAGGGTGGTCTTGGTTCTTC. It codes for CASSQGWSWFF. The rearrangement links TRBV3-1 to TRBJ2-1, with unresolved D. V shed 1 base and J shed 15 bases, with 10 bases lying between them. The germline CDR1 and CDR2 sequences are LGHDT and YNNKEL (reference sequence). This CDR3 contains 11 residues.

J is TRBJ1-2 and V is TRBV20-1; no firm D call. Trimming took off 2 bases at V and 5 bases at J, with 12 bases between the two ends. This CDR3 region has 13 residues. Germline CDR1 is DFQATT and CDR2 is SNEGSKA (reference sequence). CDR3 amino acids: CSARPHSDYGYTF. In nucleotides, the CDR3 is TGCAGTGCTAGACCGCACAGTGATTATGGCTACACCTTC.

The J gene is TRBJ2-1, the V gene TRBV3-1, with TRBD2 matching 9 bases. This CDR3 comprises 16 residues. The V gene end was trimmed by 0 bases and the J gene end by 4 bases; junction bases not matched to a gene: 4. Germline V gene sequence: CDR1 LGHDT, CDR2 YNNKEL (reference sequence). In nucleotides, the CDR3 is TGTGCCAGCAGCCAAGATGGTAGCGGGAGTTACAATGAGCAGTTCTTC. This codes for CASSQDGSGSYNEQFF.

The chain has TRBV13 and TRBJ1-1; D is possibly TRBD1 (5 bases). The CDR3 is made up of 13 amino acids. V was trimmed by 1 base and J by 4 bases, leaving 7 bases between them. Germline CDR1 PRHDT, CDR2 FYEKMQ (reference sequence). In nucleotides, the CDR3 is TGTGCCAGCAGCTTAGTCGGGGCCACTGAAGCTTTCTTT. Its protein product is CASSLVGATEAFF. Complete variable domain (other parts from reference TRBV13 and TRBJ1-1): AAGVIQSPRHLIKEKRETATLKCYPIPRHDTVYWYQQGPGQDPQFLISFYEKMQSDKGSIPDRFSAQQFSDYHSELNMSSLELGDSALYFCASSLVGATEAFFGQGTRLTVV.

The chain joins TRBV2 to TRBJ2-5; 10 nucleotides agree with TRBD2. Per the germline V gene, CDR1 is SNHLY and CDR2 is FYNNEI. J gave up 7 bases and V 6 bases, and 5 bases lay outside the gene matches. This CDR3 is built from 13 residues. DNA for the CDR3: TGTGCCAGCAGAGGACTAGCGGCCAGGACCCAGTACTTC. It encodes CASRGLAARTQYF. Filled out from reference TRBV2 and TRBJ2-5, the complete variable domain reads EPEVTQTPSHQVTQMGQEVILRCVPISNHLYFYWYRQILGQKVEFLVSFYNNEISEKSEIFDDQFSVERPDGSNFTLKIRSTKLEDSAMYFCASRGLAARTQYFGPGTRLLVL.